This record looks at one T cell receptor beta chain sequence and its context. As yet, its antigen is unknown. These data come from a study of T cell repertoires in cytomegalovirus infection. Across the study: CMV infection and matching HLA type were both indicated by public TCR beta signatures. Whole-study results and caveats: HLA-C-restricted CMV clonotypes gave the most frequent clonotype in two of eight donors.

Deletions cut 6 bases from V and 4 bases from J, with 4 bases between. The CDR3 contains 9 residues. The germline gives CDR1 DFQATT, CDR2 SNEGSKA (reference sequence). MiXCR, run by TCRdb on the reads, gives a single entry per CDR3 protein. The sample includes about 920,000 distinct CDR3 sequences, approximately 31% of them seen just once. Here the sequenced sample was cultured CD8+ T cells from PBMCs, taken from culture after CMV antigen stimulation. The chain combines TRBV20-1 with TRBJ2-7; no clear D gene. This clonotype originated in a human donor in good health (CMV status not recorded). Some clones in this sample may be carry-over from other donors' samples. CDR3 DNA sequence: TGCAGTGCCCCTTACGAGCAGTACTTC. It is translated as CSAPYEQYF.